This T cell receptor beta chain was retrieved from a study of T cell changes during pregnancy in multiple sclerosis. Sequencing used immunoSEQ multiplex PCR; TCRdb keeps in-frame clones, though not all of them. The sample lists tens of thousands of clones; 70% to 90% were seen once. This clone was seen more than once but under ten times. Germline CDR1 reads SGHNT; CDR2 reads YYREEE (reference sequence). The CDR3 sequence is 14 residues long. V shed 2 bases and J shed 6 bases, with 15 bases lying between them. The rearrangement uses TRBV5-4 and TRBJ2-7; perhaps TRBD1 as D (6 bases). This sample comprised CD4+ T cells from peripheral blood mononuclear cells, obtained in the first trimester of pregnancy. This clonotype was obtained from a female donor in good health, enrolled as a control in a pregnancy study. The CDR3: CASSFLQGLGEQYF. CDR3 nucleotide sequence: TGTGCCAGCAGCTTCCTGCAGGGGTTAGGCGAGCAGTACTTC. Using reference TRBV5-4 and TRBJ2-7 for the parts outside the CDR3, the full variable domain is ETGVTQSPTHLIKTRGQQVTLRCSSQSGHNTVSWYQQALGQGPQFIFQYYREEENGRGNFPPRFSGLQFPNYSSELNVNALELDDSALYLCASSFLQGLGEQYFGPGTRLTVT.